This T cell receptor (beta chain) was identified in a study of metastatic and nonmetastatic thyroid tumors (TCRdb year 2020). Notes on the research overall: For patients with malignant and with benign thyroid disease, the researchers compared repertoires between peripheral blood samples and tumor or nodule tissue samples. Overall study outcomes, separate from this receptor: TCR beta diversity was reported as significantly higher in malignant tumors than in benign nodules, in both blood and tumor samples.

This clone came up many times. Its antigen is unknown. Per-base quality was not reported, and no clone a single base away is much larger than it. The method behind the library was PCR. Sequenced using an Illumina HiSeq 4000. The TCR beta-chain CDR3 region of each patient was profiled by high-throughput sequencing. Per the authors' processing: A classifier to discriminate distant-metastatic papillary thyroid cancer patients was built from CDR3 differences across clinicopathological groups. Repertoire diversity was assessed with the Shannon index, and tumor-blood repertoire similarity with the Morisita-Horn index. TCRdb trimmed public reads at Q25 via fastp, called clones via MiXCR and kept in-frame beta chains. The V and J calls and clone size are TCRdb's, not the authors'. Within this sample are tens of thousands of clones, with 20% to 30% of them counted one time only. The ten biggest clones cover 9.5% to 15% of the sample.

Before undergoing thyroid surgery, none of the patients had been given any kind of treatment. Using T-cell receptor beta sequencing, the researchers looked back retrospectively at clinical samples from patients, gathered between about 2011 and 2019. Based on the germline V gene, the CDR1 and CDR2 sequences are ENHRY and SYGVKD. V loses 2 bases, J loses 4 bases, and the germline ends lie 15 bases apart. Measured from the cysteine to the phenylalanine, the CDR3 is 16 residues long. The sequence is cut down to CDR3 DNA, 48 bases in frame from base 1. The source material was tumor tissue. The rearranged segments are TRBV10-3 and TRBJ2-1; matching of 6 bases hints at TRBD1 as the D gene. This clonotype was sampled from a male donor with papillary thyroid cancer or a benign thyroid nodule (not recorded which). Some clones in this sample may be carry-over from other donors' samples. In nucleotides, the sequence is TGTGCCATCAGTGAGAGGGGTGCCAGGGGTTACAATGAGCAGTTCTTC. This yields the protein CAISERGARGYNEQFF.